The clone carrying this T cell receptor beta chain appeared once. This sample was included in a study of blood T cell repertoires in COVID-19. Study overall: T cells, B-cell-depleted T cells, or PBMCs provided the cDNA or gDNA that served as material.

Assay used: immunoSEQ multiplex PCR; TCRdb lists only in-frame clones, some missing. The top ten clones hold 15% to 20% of a sample with more than 85,000 clones, over 65% of them seen once. The CDR3 extends over 16 amino acids. The V end was cut by 3 bases, the J end by 0 bases, with 12 bases between. CDR1 and CDR2 (germline): MDHEN, SYDVKM. The specimen sequenced was peripheral blood. The chain uses TRBV28 and TRBJ1-3; no reliable D call. The sequence came from a woman aged 55-75 years with acute or convalescent COVID-19. Written as DNA, the CDR3 is TGTGCCAGCAGTTTGAGCGGATTCCTCTCTGGAAACACCATATATTTT. The encoded protein is CASSLSGFLSGNTIYF.